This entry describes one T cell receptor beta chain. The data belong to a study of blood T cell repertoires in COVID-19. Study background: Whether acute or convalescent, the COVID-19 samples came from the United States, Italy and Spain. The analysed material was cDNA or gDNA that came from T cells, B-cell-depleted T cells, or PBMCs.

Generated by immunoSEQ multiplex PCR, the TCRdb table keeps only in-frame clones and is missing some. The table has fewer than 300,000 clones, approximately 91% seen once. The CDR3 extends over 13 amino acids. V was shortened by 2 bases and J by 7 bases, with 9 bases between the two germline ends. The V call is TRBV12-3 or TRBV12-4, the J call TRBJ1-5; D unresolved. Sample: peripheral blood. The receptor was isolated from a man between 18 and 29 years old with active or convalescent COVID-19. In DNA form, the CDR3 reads TGTGCCAGCAGTTTATGGTCGGGACAGCCCCAGCATTTT. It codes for CASSLWSGQPQHF.